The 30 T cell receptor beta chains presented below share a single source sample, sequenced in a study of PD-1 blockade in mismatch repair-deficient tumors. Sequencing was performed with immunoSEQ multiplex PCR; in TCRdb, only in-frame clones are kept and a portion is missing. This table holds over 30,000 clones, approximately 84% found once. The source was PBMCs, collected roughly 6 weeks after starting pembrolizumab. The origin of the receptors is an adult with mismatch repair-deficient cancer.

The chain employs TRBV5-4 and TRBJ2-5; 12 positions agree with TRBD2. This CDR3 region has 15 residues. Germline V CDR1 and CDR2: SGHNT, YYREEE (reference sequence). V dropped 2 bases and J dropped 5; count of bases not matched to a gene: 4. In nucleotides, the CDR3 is TGTGCCAGCAGCTTAACTAGCGGGAGGATGGAGACCCAGTACTTC. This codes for CASSLTSGRMETQYF.

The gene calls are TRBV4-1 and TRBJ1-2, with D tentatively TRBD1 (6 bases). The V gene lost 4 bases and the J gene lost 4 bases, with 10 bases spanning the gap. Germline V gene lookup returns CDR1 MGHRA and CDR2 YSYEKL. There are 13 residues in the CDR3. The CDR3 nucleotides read TGCGCCAGCAGCCGGGACACTATCTATGGCTACACCTTC. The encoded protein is CASSRDTIYGYTF.

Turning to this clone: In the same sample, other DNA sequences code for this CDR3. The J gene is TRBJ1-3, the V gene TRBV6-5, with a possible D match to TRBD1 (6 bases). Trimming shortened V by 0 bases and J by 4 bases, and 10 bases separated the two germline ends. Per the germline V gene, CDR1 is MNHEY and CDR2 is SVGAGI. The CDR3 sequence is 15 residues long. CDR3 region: CASSYSGGPGNTIYF. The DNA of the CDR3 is TGTGCCAGCAGTTACTCTGGGGGCCCGGGAAACACCATATATTTT.

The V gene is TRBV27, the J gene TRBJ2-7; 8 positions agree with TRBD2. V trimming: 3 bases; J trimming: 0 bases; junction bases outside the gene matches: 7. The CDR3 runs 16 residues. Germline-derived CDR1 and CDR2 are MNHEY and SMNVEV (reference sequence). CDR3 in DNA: TGTGCCAGCAGTTTGGCTAGCGGGCATAGCTCCTACGAGCAGTACTTC. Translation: CASSLASGHSSYEQYF.

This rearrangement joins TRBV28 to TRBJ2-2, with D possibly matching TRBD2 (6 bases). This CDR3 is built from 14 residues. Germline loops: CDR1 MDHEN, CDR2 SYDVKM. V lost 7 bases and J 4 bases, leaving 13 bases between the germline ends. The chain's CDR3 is CASKGRFSTGELFF. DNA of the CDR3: TGTGCCAGCAAAGGGAGGTTTTCCACCGGGGAGCTGTTTTTT.

Here the CDR3 DNA reads TGTGCCAGCAGCCCCCAACTAGCGGGGACCACCGGGGAGCTGTTTTTT. Translating it yields CASSPQLAGTTGELFF. V usage is TRBV11-2 and J usage is TRBJ2-2; 10 nucleotides line up with TRBD2. The CDR3 contains 16 residues. Germline V CDR1 and CDR2: SGHAT, FQNNGV. The V segment lost 5 bases and the J segment 4 bases; nucleotides outside the gene matches: 7.

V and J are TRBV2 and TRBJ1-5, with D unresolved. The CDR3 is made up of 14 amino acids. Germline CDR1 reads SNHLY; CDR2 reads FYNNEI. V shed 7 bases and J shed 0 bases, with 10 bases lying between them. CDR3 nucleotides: TGTGCCAGCAATAAAGACAATAGCAATCAGCCCCAGCATTTT. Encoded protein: CASNKDNSNQPQHF. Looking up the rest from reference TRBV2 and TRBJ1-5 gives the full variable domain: EPEVTQTPSHQVTQMGQEVILRCVPISNHLYFYWYRQILGQKVEFLVSFYNNEISEKSEIFDDQFSVERPDGSNFTLKIRSTKLEDSAMYFCASNKDNSNQPQHFGDGTRLSIL.

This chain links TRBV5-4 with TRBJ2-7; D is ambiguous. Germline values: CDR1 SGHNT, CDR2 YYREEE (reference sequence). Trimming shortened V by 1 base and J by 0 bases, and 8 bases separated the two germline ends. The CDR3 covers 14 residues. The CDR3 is CASSLQASSYEQYF. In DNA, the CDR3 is TGTGCCAGCAGCTTGCAGGCGTCCTCCTACGAGCAGTACTTC.

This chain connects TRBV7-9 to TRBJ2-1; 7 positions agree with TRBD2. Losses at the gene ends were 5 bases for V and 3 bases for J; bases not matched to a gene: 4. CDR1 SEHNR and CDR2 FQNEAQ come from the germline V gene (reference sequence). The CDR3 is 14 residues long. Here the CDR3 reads CASSISGGYNEQFF. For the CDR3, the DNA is TGTGCCAGCAGCATATCGGGAGGCTACAATGAGCAGTTCTTC.

The CDR3 here is CASVWGTGVADTQYF. CDR3 DNA sequence: TGCGCCAGCGTCTGGGGAACAGGGGTTGCAGATACGCAGTATTTT. The chain couples TRBV5-1 to TRBJ2-3; TRBD1 matches at 7 bases. Per germline, CDR1 SGHRS and CDR2 YFSETQ. The CDR3 is made up of 15 amino acids. V gave up 7 bases and J gave up 4 bases; unmatched junction bases: 12.

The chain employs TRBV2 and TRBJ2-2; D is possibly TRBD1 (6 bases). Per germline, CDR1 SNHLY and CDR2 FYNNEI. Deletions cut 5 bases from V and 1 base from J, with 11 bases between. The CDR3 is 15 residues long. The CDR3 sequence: CASSSRRGNTGELFF. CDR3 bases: TGTGCCAGCAGTAGCCGCAGGGGGAACACCGGGGAGCTGTTTTTT.

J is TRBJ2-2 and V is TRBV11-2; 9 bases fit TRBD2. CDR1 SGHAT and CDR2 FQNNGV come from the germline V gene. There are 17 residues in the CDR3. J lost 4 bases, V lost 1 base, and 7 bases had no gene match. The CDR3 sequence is CASSLASGTRVTGELFF. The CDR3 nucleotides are TGTGCCAGCAGCTTAGCTAGCGGGACTAGAGTCACCGGGGAGCTGTTTTTT.

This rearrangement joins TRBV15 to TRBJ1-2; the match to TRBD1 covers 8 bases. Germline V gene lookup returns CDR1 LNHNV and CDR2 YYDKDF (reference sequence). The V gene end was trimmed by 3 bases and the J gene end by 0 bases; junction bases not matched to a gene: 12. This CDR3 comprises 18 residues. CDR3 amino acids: CATSSPSHPTGANYGYTF. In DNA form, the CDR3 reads TGTGCCACCAGCAGCCCTTCACACCCGACAGGGGCTAACTATGGCTACACCTTC.

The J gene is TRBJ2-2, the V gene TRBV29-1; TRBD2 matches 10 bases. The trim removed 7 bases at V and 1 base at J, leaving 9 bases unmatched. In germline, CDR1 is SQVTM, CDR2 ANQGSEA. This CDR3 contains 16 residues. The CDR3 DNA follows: TGCAGCGCTAGAGATAGCGGGAGGAAGAACACCGGGGAGCTGTTTTTT. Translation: CSARDSGRKNTGELFF.

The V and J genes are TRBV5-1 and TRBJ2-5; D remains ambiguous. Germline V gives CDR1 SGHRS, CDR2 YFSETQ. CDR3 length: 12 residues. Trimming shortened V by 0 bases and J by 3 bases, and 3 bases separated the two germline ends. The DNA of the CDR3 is TGCGCCAGCAGCTTGGCCAAAGAGACCCAGTACTTC. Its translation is CASSLAKETQYF.

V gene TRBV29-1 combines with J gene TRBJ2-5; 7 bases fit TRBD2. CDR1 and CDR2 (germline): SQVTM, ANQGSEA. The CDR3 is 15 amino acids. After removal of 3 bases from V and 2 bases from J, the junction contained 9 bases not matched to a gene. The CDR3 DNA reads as TGCAGCGTTGATCGTAGGCTAGCGGCTCAAGAGACCCAGTACTTC. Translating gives CSVDRRLAAQETQYF.

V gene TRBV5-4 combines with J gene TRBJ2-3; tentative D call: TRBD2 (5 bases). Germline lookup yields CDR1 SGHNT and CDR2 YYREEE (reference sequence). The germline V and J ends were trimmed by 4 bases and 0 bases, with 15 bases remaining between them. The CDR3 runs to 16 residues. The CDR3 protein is CASSPDLGLSTDTQYF. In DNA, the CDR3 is TGTGCCAGCAGCCCCGACCTAGGACTGAGCACAGATACGCAGTATTTT.

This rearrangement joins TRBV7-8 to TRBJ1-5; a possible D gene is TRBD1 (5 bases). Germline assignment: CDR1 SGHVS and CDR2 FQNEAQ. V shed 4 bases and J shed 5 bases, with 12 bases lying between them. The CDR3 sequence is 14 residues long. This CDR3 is CASSSGGGHQPQHF. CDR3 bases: TGTGCCAGCAGCTCCGGGGGTGGCCATCAGCCCCAGCATTTT.

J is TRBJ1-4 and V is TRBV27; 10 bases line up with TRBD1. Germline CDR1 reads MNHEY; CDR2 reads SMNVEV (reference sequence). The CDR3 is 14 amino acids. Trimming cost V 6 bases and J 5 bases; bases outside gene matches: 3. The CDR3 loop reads CASSQDRGNEKLFF. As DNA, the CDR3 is TGTGCCAGCAGCCAGGACAGGGGGAATGAAAAACTGTTTTTT. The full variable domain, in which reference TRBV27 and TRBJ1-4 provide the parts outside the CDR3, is EAQVTQNPRYLITVTGKKLTVTCSQNMNHEYMSWYRQDPGLGLRQIYYSMNVEVTDKGDVPEGYKVSRKEKRNFPLILESPSPNQTSLYFCASSQDRGNEKLFFGSGTQLSVL.

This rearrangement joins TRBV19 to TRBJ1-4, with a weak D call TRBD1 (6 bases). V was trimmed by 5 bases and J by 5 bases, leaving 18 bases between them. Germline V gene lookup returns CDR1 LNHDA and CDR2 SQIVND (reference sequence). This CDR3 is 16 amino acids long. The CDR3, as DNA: TGTGCCAGTAGTCTTGAAAGACAGGCCGGGAATGAAAAACTGTTTTTT. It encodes CASSLERQAGNEKLFF.

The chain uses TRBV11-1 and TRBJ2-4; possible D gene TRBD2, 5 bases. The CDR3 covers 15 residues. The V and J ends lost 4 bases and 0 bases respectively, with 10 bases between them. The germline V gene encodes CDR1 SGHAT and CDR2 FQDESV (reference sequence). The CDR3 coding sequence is TGTGCCAGCAGCTACGACGGAGGAGCCAAAAACATTCAGTACTTC. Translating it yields CASSYDGGAKNIQYF.

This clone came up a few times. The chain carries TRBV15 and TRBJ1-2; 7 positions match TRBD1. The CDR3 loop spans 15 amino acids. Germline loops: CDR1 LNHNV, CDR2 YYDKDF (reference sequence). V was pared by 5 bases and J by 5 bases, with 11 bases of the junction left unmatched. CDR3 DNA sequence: TGTGCCACCAGCTCGCGACAGGGCCTACTATATGGCTACACCTTC. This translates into CATSSRQGLLYGYTF. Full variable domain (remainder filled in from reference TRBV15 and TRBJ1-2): DAMVIQNPRYQVTQFGKPVTLSCSQTLNHNVMYWYQQKSSQAPKLLFHYYDKDFNNEADTPDNFQSRRPNTSFCFLDIRSPGLGDTAMYLCATSSRQGLLYGYTFGSGTRLTVV.

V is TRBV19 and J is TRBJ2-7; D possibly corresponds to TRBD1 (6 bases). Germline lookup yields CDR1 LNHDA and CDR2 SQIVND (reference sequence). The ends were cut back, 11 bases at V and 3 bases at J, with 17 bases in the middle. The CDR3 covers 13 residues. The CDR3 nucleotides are TGTGCCTCCCAGGGGCCAGGTTTCTACGAGCAGTACTTC. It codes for CASQGPGFYEQYF.

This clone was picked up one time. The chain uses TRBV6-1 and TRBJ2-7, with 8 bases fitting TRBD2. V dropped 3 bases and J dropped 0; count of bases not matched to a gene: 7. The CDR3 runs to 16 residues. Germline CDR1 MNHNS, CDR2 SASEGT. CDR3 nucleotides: TGTGCCAGCAGTGACCGGGGGGGCCCAAACTCCTACGAGCAGTACTTC. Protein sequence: CASSDRGGPNSYEQYF.

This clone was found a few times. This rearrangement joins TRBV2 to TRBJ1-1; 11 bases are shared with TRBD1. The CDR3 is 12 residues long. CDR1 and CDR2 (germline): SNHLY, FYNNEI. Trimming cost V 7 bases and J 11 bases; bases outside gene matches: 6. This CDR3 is CASTRDRGRAFF. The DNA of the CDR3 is TGTGCCAGCACTAGGGACAGGGGGAGGGCTTTCTTT.

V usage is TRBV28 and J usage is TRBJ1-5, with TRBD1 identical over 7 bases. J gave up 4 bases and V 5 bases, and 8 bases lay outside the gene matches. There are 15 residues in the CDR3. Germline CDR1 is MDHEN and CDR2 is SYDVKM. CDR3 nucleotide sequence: TGTGCCAGCAGTACATGGGACAGTAGGAATCAGCCCCAGCATTTT. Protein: CASSTWDSRNQPQHF.

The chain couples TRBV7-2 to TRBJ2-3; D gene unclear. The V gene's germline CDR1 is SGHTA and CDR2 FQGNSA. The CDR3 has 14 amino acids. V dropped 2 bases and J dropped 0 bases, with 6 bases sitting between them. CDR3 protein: CASSLLTSTDTQYF. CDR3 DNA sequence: TGTGCCAGCAGCTTACTTACTAGCACAGATACGCAGTATTTT.

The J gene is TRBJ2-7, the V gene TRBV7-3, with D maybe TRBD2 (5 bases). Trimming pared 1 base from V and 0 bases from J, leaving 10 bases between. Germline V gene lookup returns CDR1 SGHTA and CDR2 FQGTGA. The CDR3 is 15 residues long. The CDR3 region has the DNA TGTGCCAGCAGCTTAAGAGCGCGGGTCTCCTACGAGCAGTACTTC. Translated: CASSLRARVSYEQYF. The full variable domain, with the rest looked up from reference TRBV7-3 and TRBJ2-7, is GAGVSQTPSNKVTEKGKYVELRCDPISGHTALYWYRQSLGQGPEFLIYFQGTGAADDSGLPNDRFFAVRPEGSVSTLKIQRTERGDSAVYLCASSLRARVSYEQYFGPGTRLTVT.

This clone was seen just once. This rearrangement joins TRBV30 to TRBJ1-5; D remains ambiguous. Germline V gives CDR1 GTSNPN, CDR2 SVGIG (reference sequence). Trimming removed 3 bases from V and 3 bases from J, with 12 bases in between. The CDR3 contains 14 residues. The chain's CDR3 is CAWSGTEINQPQHF. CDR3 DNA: TGTGCCTGGAGCGGAACAGAAATCAATCAGCCCCAGCATTTT. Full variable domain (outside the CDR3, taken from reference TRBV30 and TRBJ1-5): SQTIHQWPATLVQPVGSPLSLECTVEGTSNPNLYWYRQAAGRGLQLLFYSVGIGQISSEVPQNLSASRPQDRQFILSSKKLLLSDSGFYLCAWSGTEINQPQHFGDGTRLSIL.

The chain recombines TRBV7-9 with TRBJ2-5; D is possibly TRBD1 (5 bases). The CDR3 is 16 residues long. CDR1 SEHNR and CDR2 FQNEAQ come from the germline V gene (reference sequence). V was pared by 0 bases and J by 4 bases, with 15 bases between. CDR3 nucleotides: TGTGCCAGCAGCTTAGCGCCACGACAGACGCGAGAGACCCAGTACTTC. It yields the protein CASSLAPRQTRETQYF.